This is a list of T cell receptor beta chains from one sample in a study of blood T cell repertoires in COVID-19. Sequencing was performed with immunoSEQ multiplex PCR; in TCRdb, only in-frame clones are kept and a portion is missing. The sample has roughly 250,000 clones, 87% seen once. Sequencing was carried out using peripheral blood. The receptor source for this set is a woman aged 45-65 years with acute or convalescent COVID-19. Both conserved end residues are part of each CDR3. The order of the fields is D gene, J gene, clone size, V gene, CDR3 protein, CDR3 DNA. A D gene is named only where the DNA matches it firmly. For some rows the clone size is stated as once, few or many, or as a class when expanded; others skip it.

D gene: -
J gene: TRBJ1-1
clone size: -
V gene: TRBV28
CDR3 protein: CASSWVSGEIAFF
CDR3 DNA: TGTGCCAGCAGTTGGGTCTCGGGTGAGATAGCTTTCTTT

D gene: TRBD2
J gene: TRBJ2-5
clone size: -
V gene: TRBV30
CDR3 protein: CAWGPGGASGETQYF
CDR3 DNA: TGTGCCTGGGGTCCGGGTGGGGCTAGCGGGGAGACCCAGTACTTC

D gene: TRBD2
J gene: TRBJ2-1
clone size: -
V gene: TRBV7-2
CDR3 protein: CASSLLAGGNEQFF
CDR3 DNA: TGTGCCAGCAGCTTACTAGCGGGAGGTAATGAGCAGTTCTTC

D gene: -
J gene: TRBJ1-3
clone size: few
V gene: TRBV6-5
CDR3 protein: CASSSLGSSSGNTIYF
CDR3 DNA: TGTGCCAGCAGTTCATTGGGCAGTTCCTCTGGAAACACCATATATTTT

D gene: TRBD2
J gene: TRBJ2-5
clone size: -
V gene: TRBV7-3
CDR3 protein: CASSPLGGEPQETQYF
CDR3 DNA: TGTGCCAGCAGCCCCCTTGGGGGGGAACCACAAGAGACCCAGTACTTC

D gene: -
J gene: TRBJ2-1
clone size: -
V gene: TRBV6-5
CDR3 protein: CASSYLPETSYNEQFF
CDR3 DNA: TGTGCCAGCAGTTACTTGCCGGAGACCTCCTACAATGAGCAGTTCTTC

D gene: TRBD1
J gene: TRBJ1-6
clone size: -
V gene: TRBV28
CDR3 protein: CASTSPDRAYNSPLHF
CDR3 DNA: TGTGCCAGCACGTCTCCGGACAGGGCCTATAATTCACCCCTCCACTTT

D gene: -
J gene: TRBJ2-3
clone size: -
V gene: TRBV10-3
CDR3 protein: CAISEDGRRDTQYF
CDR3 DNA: TGTGCCATCAGTGAGGATGGGAGGAGGGATACGCAGTATTTT

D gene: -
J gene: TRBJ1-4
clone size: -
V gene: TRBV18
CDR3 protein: CASSPQGTPATNEKLFF
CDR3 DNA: TGTGCCAGCTCACCACAGGGGACACCAGCAACTAATGAAAAACTGTTTTTT

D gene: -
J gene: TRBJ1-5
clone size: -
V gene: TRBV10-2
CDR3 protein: CASSAQGNNQPQHF
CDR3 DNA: TGCGCCAGCAGTGCACAGGGTAACAATCAGCCCCAGCATTTT

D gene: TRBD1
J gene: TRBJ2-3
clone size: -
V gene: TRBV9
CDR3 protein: CASSARQGSTDTQYF
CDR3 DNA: TGTGCCAGCAGCGCAAGACAGGGAAGCACAGATACGCAGTATTTT

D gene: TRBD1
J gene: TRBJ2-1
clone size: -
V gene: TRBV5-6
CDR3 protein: CASSQIGQGEQFF
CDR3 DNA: TGTGCCAGCAGCCAAATAGGACAGGGGGAACAGTTCTTC

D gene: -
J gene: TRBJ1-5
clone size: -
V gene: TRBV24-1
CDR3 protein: CATSPGGRNQPQHF
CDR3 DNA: TGTGCCACCAGTCCGGGGGGAAGAAATCAGCCCCAGCATTTT

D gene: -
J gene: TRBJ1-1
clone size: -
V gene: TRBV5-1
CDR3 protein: CASSPDRPNTEAFF
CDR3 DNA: TGCGCCAGCAGCCCGGACAGACCGAACACTGAAGCTTTCTTT

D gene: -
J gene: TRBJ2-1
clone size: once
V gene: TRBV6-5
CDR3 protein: CASTPDQGNEQFF
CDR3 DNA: TGTGCCAGCACCCCCGACCAGGGGAATGAGCAGTTCTTC

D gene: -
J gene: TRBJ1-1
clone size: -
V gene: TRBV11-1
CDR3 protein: CASSRRPGSMNTEAFF
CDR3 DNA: TGTGCCAGCAGCCGACGACCAGGGTCCATGAACACTGAAGCTTTCTTT

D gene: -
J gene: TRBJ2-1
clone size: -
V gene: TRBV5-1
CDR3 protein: CASSERGGTYNEQFF
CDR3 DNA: TGCGCCAGCAGCGAAAGGGGGGGCACCTACAATGAGCAGTTCTTC

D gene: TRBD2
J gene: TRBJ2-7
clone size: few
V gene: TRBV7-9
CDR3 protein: CASSLGLAGGPGQYF
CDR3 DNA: TGTGCCAGCAGCTTGGGACTAGCGGGAGGGCCTGGGCAGTACTTC

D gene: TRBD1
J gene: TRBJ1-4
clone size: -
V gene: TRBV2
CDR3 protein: CASMVGTGHEKLFF
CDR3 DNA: TGTGCCAGCATGGTCGGGACAGGGCATGAAAAACTGTTTTTT

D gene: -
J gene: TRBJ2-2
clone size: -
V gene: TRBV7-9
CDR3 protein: CASSRTPTGELFF
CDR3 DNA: TGTGCCAGCAGCAGAACACCTACCGGGGAGCTGTTTTTT

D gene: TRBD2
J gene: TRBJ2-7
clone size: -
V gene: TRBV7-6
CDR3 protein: CASSPISGRHSYEQYF
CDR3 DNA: TGTGCCAGCAGCCCAATTAGCGGGAGGCACTCCTACGAGCAGTACTTC

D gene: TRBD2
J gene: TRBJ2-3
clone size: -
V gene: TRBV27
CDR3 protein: CASSFGLAATDTQYF
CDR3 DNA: TGTGCCAGCAGTTTCGGTCTAGCGGCCACAGATACGCAGTATTTT

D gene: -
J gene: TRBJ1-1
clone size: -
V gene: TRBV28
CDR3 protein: CASTTTGGGRRTEAFF
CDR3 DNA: TGTGCCAGCACTACAACTGGGGGGGGGCGGCGCACTGAAGCTTTCTTT

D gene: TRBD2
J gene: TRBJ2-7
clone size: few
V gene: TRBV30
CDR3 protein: CAWSEIAGPYEQYF
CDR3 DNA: TGTGCCTGGAGTGAAATAGCGGGCCCCTACGAGCAGTACTTC

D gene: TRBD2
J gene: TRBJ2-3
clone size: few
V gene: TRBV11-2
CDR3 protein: CASSGGGSTDTQYF
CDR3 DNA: TGTGCCAGCAGCGGGGGGGGGAGCACAGATACGCAGTATTTT

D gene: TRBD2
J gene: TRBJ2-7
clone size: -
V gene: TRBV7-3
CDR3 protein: CASSLQVGRAYEQYF
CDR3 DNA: TGTGCCAGCAGCTTACAGGTCGGGAGGGCCTACGAGCAGTACTTC

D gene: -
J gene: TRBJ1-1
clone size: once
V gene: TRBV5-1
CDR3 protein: CASSLSAGEREAFF
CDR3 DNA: TGCGCCAGCAGCTTGTCAGCGGGTGAGAGGGAAGCTTTCTTT

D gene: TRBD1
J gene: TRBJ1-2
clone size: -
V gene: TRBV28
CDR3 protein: CASSRDRGRGFNYGYTF
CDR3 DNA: TGTGCCAGCAGCCGTGACAGGGGGCGAGGGTTTAACTATGGCTACACCTTC

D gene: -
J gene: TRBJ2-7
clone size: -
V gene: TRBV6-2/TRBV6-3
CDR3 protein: CASSYSIRVVNEQYF
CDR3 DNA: TGTGCCAGCAGTTACTCGATCCGGGTTGTCAACGAGCAGTACTTC

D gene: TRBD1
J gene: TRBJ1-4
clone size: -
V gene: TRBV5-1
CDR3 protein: CASSPFLTGGNEKLFF
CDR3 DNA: TGCGCCAGCAGCCCCTTTTTGACAGGGGGCAATGAAAAACTGTTTTTT

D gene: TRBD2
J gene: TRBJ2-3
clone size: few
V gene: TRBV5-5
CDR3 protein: CASSRAGGDTDTQYF
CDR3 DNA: TGTGCCAGCTCCAGGGCGGGGGGAGACACAGATACGCAGTATTTT

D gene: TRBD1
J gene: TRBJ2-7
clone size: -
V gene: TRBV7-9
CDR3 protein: CASSPGQGHLYEQYF
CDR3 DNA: TGTGCCAGCAGCCCAGGACAGGGACACCTCTACGAGCAGTACTTC

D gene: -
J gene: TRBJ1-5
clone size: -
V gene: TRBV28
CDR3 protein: CASSLSVPPESNQPQHF
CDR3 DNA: TGTGCCAGCAGTTTATCCGTTCCCCCTGAGAGCAATCAGCCCCAGCATTTT

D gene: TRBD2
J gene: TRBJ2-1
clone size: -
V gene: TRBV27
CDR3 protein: CASSSRTSGILNNEQFF
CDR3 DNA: TGTGCCAGCAGTTCGAGGACTAGCGGGATCCTAAACAATGAGCAGTTCTTC

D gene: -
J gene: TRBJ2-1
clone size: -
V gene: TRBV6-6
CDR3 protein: CASSFTEYSYNEQFF
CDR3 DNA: TGTGCCAGCTCCTTCACGGAGTACTCCTACAATGAGCAGTTCTTC

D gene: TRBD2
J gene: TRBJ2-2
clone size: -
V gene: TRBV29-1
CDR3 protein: CSVSGTINTGELFF
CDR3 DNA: TGCAGCGTATCCGGGACTATAAACACCGGGGAGCTGTTTTTT

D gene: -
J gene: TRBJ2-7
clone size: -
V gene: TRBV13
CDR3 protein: CASSSDPGVTYEQYF
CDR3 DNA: TGTGCCAGCAGCTCAGATCCGGGAGTGACCTACGAGCAGTACTTC

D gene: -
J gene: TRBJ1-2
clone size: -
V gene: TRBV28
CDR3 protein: CASSSGDYGYTF
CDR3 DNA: TGTGCCAGCAGCTCAGGGGATTATGGCTACACCTTC

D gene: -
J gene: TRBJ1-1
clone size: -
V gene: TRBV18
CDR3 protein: CASSPIHPRESQGPNTEAFF
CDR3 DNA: TGTGCCAGCTCCCCTATCCACCCCAGGGAATCACAGGGACCCAACACTGAAGCTTTCTTT

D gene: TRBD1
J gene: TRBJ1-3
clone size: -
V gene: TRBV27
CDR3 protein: CASSSDRLGNTIYF
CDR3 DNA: TGTGCCAGCAGTTCGGACAGGCTCGGGAACACCATATATTTT

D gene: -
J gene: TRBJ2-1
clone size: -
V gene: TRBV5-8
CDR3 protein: CASSLGGREDEQFF
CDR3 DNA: TGTGCCAGCAGCTTGGGGGGCAGGGAGGATGAGCAGTTCTTC

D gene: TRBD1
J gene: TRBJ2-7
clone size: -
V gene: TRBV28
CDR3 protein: CASSFRQGNSYEQYF
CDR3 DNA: TGTGCCAGCAGTTTTAGACAGGGGAATTCCTACGAGCAGTACTTC

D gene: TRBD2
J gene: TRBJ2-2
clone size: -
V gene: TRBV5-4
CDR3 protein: CASSFAGGRNTGELFF
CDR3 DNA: TGTGCCAGCAGCTTTGCGGGAGGACGGAACACCGGGGAGCTGTTTTTT

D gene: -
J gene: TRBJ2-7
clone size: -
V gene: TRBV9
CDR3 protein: CASSAYTDYEQYF
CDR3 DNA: TGTGCCAGCAGCGCGTATACAGATTACGAGCAGTACTTC

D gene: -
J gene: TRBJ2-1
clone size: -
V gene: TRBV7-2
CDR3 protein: CASSLVRNEQFF
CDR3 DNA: TGTGCCAGCAGCCTAGTCAGAAATGAGCAGTTCTTC

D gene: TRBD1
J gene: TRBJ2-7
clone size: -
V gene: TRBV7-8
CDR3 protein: CASSQDRGYEQYF
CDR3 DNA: TGTGCCAGCAGCCAAGACAGGGGATACGAGCAGTACTTC

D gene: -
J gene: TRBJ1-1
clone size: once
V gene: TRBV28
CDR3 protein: CASQGHYTSGTEAFF
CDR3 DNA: TGTGCCAGCCAGGGGCACTATACCAGCGGCACTGAAGCTTTCTTT